Shown below are 27 T cell receptor beta chains from a single sample sequenced in a study of blood T cell repertoires in COVID-19. TCRdb keeps only in-frame clones here, not all; method: immunoSEQ multiplex PCR. The profile shows some 130,000 clones, approximately 90% of them singletons. Specimen: peripheral blood. The origin of the receptors is a man in his 60s with active or convalescent COVID-19.

The chain has TRBV6-5 and TRBJ2-7, with D tentatively TRBD1 (6 bases). V lost 7 bases and J lost 2, with 15 bases in between. Germline loops: CDR1 MNHEY, CDR2 SVGAGI. CDR3 length equals 14 residues. The CDR3 DNA reads as TGTGCCAGCATCCCAGGGGCTAGGCCCTACGAGCAGTACTTC. It translates to CASIPGARPYEQYF.

V gene TRBV11-1 combines with J gene TRBJ1-1; TRBD1 might be the D (5 bases). The CDR3 sequence is 15 residues long. V dropped 3 bases and J dropped 2 bases, with 13 bases sitting between them. CDR1 is SGHAT, CDR2 FQDESV, per germline (reference sequence). CDR3 nucleotides: TGTGCCAGCAGCTTCTTCGCAGGGCCCAACACTGAAGCTTTCTTT. Its translation is CASSFFAGPNTEAFF. Looking up the rest from reference TRBV11-1 and TRBJ1-1 gives the full variable domain: EAEVAQSPRYKITEKSQAVAFWCDPISGHATLYWYRQILGQGPELLVQFQDESVVDDSQLPKDRFSAERLKGVDSTLKIQPAELGDSAMYLCASSFFAGPNTEAFFGQGTRLTVV.

The chain is built from TRBV30 and TRBJ1-2; D not certain. Trimming took 2 bases from V and 8 from J, leaving 12 bases between them. Germline CDR1 reads GTSNPN; CDR2 reads SVGIG (reference sequence). The CDR3 contains 12 residues. CDR3 in amino acids: CAWSIPGKGYTF. The DNA of the CDR3 is TGTGCCTGGAGTATCCCGGGAAAAGGCTACACCTTC.

The CDR3 sequence: CASSYLAGGGKNEQFF. The CDR3 nucleotides are TGTGCCAGCAGCTATTTAGCGGGAGGGGGTAAAAATGAGCAGTTCTTC. The rearrangement links TRBV7-3 to TRBJ2-1; TRBD2 aligns across 11 bases. Germline lookup yields CDR1 SGHTA and CDR2 FQGTGA. The CDR3 length is 16 residues. V was clipped by 4 bases and J by 7 bases; unmatched bases: 9.

The chain employs TRBV18 and TRBJ1-1; possible D gene TRBD1, 5 bases. The CDR3 spans 13 residues. V lost 8 bases, J lost 4 bases, and 14 bases lay in between. CDR1 KGHSH and CDR2 LQKENI come from the germline V gene. The CDR3 coding sequence is TGTGCCAGCACACAACAGGCCCGCACTGAAGCTTTCTTT. It specifies CASTQQARTEAFF.

This clone was recorded once. The V call is TRBV5-6, the J call TRBJ2-1; D possibly corresponds to TRBD2 (7 bases). Germline loops: CDR1 SGHDT, CDR2 YYEEEE. The CDR3 runs to 16 residues. Trimming pared 4 bases from V and 7 bases from J, leaving 21 bases between. The CDR3 is CASSRVGPQGGNEQFF. In DNA, the CDR3 is TGTGCCAGCAGCCGTGTCGGGCCACAGGGAGGGAATGAGCAGTTCTTC.

This clone was counted once. V usage is TRBV3-1 (or the pseudogene TRBV3-2) and J usage is TRBJ2-1; 9 bases align to TRBD2. CDR1 and CDR2 from the germline V gene are LGHDT and YNNKEL (reference sequence). V was clipped by 7 bases and J by 7 bases; unmatched bases: 11. CDR3 size: 15 residues. CDR3 loop: CASTAGGAWDNEQFF. CDR3 DNA sequence: TGTGCCAGCACGGCGGGAGGGGCGTGGGATAATGAGCAGTTCTTC.

V and J are TRBV7-2 and TRBJ1-1; D is perhaps TRBD1 (5 bases). Per germline, CDR1 SGHTA and CDR2 FQGNSA. The CDR3 runs 14 residues. Trimming shortened V by 6 bases and J by 6 bases, and 17 bases separated the two germline ends. Here the CDR3 DNA reads TGTGCCAGCAGTAGGCCAGGTGGGGCCGCTGAAGCTTTCTTT. Protein sequence: CASSRPGGAAEAFF. The complete variable domain, with remaining parts taken from reference TRBV7-2 and TRBJ1-1, reads GAGVSQSPSNKVTEKGKDVELRCDPISGHTALYWYRQSLGQGLEFLIYFQGNSAPDKSGLPSDRFSAERTGGSVSTLTIQRTQQEDSAVYLCASSRPGGAAEAFFGQGTRLTVV.

The rearrangement uses TRBV5-8 and TRBJ1-5; 11 bases map to TRBD1. V lost 3 bases to trimming and J lost 5 bases; unmatched junction nucleotides: 4. Germline loops: CDR1 SGHTS, CDR2 YDEGEE. CDR3 size: 15 residues. CDR3 bases: TGTGCCAGCAGCTCCGGGACAGGGGGTGATCAGCCCCAGCATTTT. Protein product: CASSSGTGGDQPQHF. The full variable domain, in which reference TRBV5-8 and TRBJ1-5 provide the parts outside the CDR3, is EAGVTQSPTHLIKTRGQQATLRCSPISGHTSVYWYQQALGLGLQFLLWYDEGEERNRGNFPPRFSGRQFPNYSSELNVNALELEDSALYLCASSSGTGGDQPQHFGDGTRLSIL.

The chain couples TRBV11-2 to TRBJ2-1; 12 bases map to TRBD2. This CDR3 has 15 amino acids. Germline trimming cut 6 bases from V and 5 bases from J; bases unmatched to any gene: 5. Per the germline V gene, CDR1 is SGHAT and CDR2 is FQNNGV. The CDR3 sequence is CASSPTSGGHNEQFF. CDR3 in DNA: TGTGCCAGCAGTCCGACTAGCGGGGGTCACAATGAGCAGTTCTTC.

The chain recombines TRBV7-3 with TRBJ2-1; D not resolved. The CDR3 contains 13 residues. V was shortened by 4 bases and J by 6 bases, with 10 bases between the two germline ends. CDR1 SGHTA and CDR2 FQGTGA come from the germline V gene. Here the CDR3 reads CASSSAPGNEQFF. The DNA for the CDR3 is TGTGCCAGCAGCTCCGCGCCGGGCAATGAGCAGTTCTTC.

The chain has TRBV4-1 and TRBJ1-4; 7 nucleotides line up with TRBD1. The CDR3 runs 15 residues. Germline V lookup: CDR1 MGHRA, CDR2 YSYEKL. The junction had 7 bases not matched to a gene; V was cut back by 1 base and J by 8 bases. Here the CDR3 DNA reads TGCGCCAGCAGCCAAGGAGACAGGGCAAGCGAAAAACTGTTTTTT. Translating it yields CASSQGDRASEKLFF.

This clone has a handful of counts. This chain connects TRBV28 to TRBJ1-4; D is ambiguous. CDR1 MDHEN and CDR2 SYDVKM come from the germline V gene. Trimming took off 7 bases at V and 8 bases at J, with 20 bases between the two ends. The CDR3 consists of 15 residues. In nucleotides, the CDR3 is TGTGCCAGCAAATTCGGGGTTCGTTTCGGGGAAAAACTGTTTTTT. Amino acid sequence: CASKFGVRFGEKLFF.

The chain recombines TRBV5-1 with TRBJ2-3; 13 nucleotides match TRBD2. The length of the CDR3 is 18 residues. J gave up 0 bases and V 4 bases, and 8 bases lay outside the gene matches. The germline V gene has CDR1 SGHRS and CDR2 YFSETQ. CDR3 in DNA: TGCGCCAGCAGCCCCGAGGGACTAGCGGGGCGGAGCACAGATACGCAGTATTTT. This encodes CASSPEGLAGRSTDTQYF.

The chain carries TRBV29-1 and TRBJ2-3; a possible D gene is TRBD1 (6 bases). The germline V gene encodes CDR1 SQVTM and CDR2 ANQGSEA. The ends were cut back, 3 bases at V and 4 bases at J, with 17 bases in the middle. The length of the CDR3 is 15 residues. CDR3: CSVDLYRVGSDTQYF. CDR3 DNA: TGCAGCGTTGACCTGTACAGGGTTGGGTCAGATACGCAGTATTTT.

The chain employs TRBV28 and TRBJ1-1; 9 nucleotides line up with TRBD1. Germline CDR1 is MDHEN and CDR2 is SYDVKM. This CDR3 has 15 residues. Trimming took 5 bases from V and 11 from J; bases not matched to a gene: 15. As DNA, the CDR3 is TGTGCCAGCAGTACATGGACAGGGGCGGGAATTCAGGCTTTCTTT. Protein: CASSTWTGAGIQAFF.

In this sample, this clone turned up a few times. This chain joins TRBV5-1 and TRBJ2-1; 14 bases align to TRBD2. Germline lookup yields CDR1 SGHRS and CDR2 YFSETQ. V lost 0 bases and J lost 7; bases outside the gene matches: 0. CDR3 size: 15 residues. The CDR3 here is CASSLGTSGRNEQFF. The CDR3 region has the DNA TGCGCCAGCAGCTTGGGGACTAGCGGGAGGAATGAGCAGTTCTTC.

This rearrangement joins TRBV5-1 to TRBJ1-6; D is perhaps TRBD1 (6 bases). The CDR3 totals 15 residues. The germline V gene encodes CDR1 SGHRS and CDR2 YFSETQ. Trimming took off 5 bases at V and 6 bases at J, with 15 bases between the two ends. The CDR3 nucleotides are TGCGCCAGCAGTGAGGGCAGGGGTGGTAATTCACCCCTCCACTTT. Amino acids: CASSEGRGGNSPLHF. Looking up the rest from reference TRBV5-1 and TRBJ1-6 gives the full variable domain: KAGVTQTPRYLIKTRGQQVTLSCSPISGHRSVSWYQQTPGQGLQFLFEYFSETQRNKGNFPGRFSGRQFSNSRSEMNVSTLELGDSALYLCASSEGRGGNSPLHFGNGTRLTVT.

This clone was found once. V gene TRBV28 combines with J gene TRBJ2-1; 12 bases map to TRBD2. The germline V gene has CDR1 MDHEN and CDR2 SYDVKM. V trimming: 8 bases; J trimming: 0 bases; junction bases outside the gene matches: 11. CDR3 length: 18 residues. CDR3 DNA sequence: TGTGCCAGCCGCCGACTAGCGGGGGACCTGAACTCCTACAATGAGCAGTTCTTC. Protein sequence: CASRRLAGDLNSYNEQFF.

This clone was detected once. The gene calls are TRBV19 and TRBJ1-1; maybe TRBD1 (6 bases). The CDR3 has 14 amino acids. Looked up from germline, CDR1 is LNHDA and CDR2 is SQIVND (reference sequence). The germline V and J ends were trimmed by 5 bases and 4 bases, with 14 bases remaining between them. The CDR3 sequence: CASSPGGGRTEAFF. CDR3 DNA sequence: TGTGCCAGTAGTCCCGGGGGGGGCCGCACTGAAGCTTTCTTT.

V and J are TRBV4-1 and TRBJ1-5; D ambiguous. Germline CDR1 is MGHRA and CDR2 is YSYEKL. This CDR3 is 13 amino acids long. V was trimmed by 4 bases and J by 4 bases, leaving 8 bases between them. The CDR3 region has the DNA TGCGCCAGCAGCCCTCGGGAGAATCAGCCCCAGCATTTT. This codes for CASSPRENQPQHF.

The chain is built from TRBV4-2 and TRBJ1-5, with a possible D match to TRBD1 (6 bases). This CDR3 has 16 amino acids. CDR1 is LGHNA and CDR2 is YNFKEQ in the germline V gene. V was cut by 2 bases and J by 0 bases, with 11 bases left in between. In DNA form, the CDR3 reads TGTGCCAGCAGCCAATTAGGACAGATTAGCAATCAGCCCCAGCATTTT. It is translated as CASSQLGQISNQPQHF.

Here the CDR3 reads CASTRVPRRDWEEQYF. The CDR3 DNA reads as TGTGCCAGCACCCGAGTCCCAAGGCGGGATTGGGAGGAGCAGTACTTC. V usage is TRBV2 and J usage is TRBJ2-7, with D possibly matching TRBD2 (6 bases). This CDR3 comprises 16 residues. CDR1 is SNHLY and CDR2 is FYNNEI in the germline V gene. Between the trimmed V and J ends, which lost 7 bases and 7 bases, there was a span of 26 bases.

This chain uses TRBV7-3 with TRBJ2-1; D is unresolved. This CDR3 comprises 13 residues. Trimming shortened V by 2 bases and J by 9 bases, and 11 bases separated the two germline ends. From germline, CDR1 is SGHTA and CDR2 FQGTGA. CDR3 coding DNA: TGTGCCAGCAGCTTACGCGACGGGTCTGAGCAGTTCTTC. As protein: CASSLRDGSEQFF.

This clone was observed a handful of times. The chain carries TRBV4-2 and TRBJ1-5; D is undetermined. V was clipped by 0 bases and J by 2 bases, with 11 bases between them. The germline CDR1 and CDR2 sequences are LGHNA and YNFKEQ. This CDR3 has 16 amino acids. The CDR3 spells CASSQEEGLGNQPQHF. The CDR3 nucleotides are TGTGCCAGCAGCCAAGAGGAGGGATTGGGCAATCAGCCCCAGCATTTT.

This rearrangement joins TRBV10-3 to TRBJ2-1; weak D call: TRBD2 (6 bases). With 7 bases removed from V and 2 bases from J, the gap between germline ends came to 18 bases. The germline CDR1 and CDR2 sequences are ENHRY and SYGVKD. The CDR3 has 16 amino acids. The CDR3 loop is CAIKMGGQGTYNEQFF. The CDR3 DNA reads as TGTGCCATCAAAATGGGAGGCCAAGGAACCTACAATGAGCAGTTCTTC.

This clone has just a few counts. The J gene is TRBJ1-2, the V gene TRBV5-4; 7 bases are a match to TRBD1. The CDR3 is 15 residues long. V was clipped by 2 bases and J by 9 bases; unmatched bases: 13. In germline, CDR1 is SGHNT, CDR2 YYREEE (reference sequence). This CDR3 reads CASSLRLGTDRRYTF. The CDR3 region has the DNA TGTGCCAGCAGCTTAAGGCTGGGGACAGATCGTCGCTACACCTTC.